These 10 T cell receptor beta chains came from one sample sequenced in a study of blood T cell repertoires in COVID-19. Libraries were prepared by immunoSEQ multiplex PCR; TCRdb keeps only in-frame clonotypes and omits some of them. The data contain 93,000 or so clones, roughly 87% of them singletons. What was sequenced was peripheral blood. These receptor sequences come from a human donor in a cohort sampled during active COVID-19.

This clone was detected once. V gene TRBV13 combines with J gene TRBJ2-3; perhaps TRBD2 as D (5 bases). This CDR3 has 14 amino acids. Germline CDR1 PRHDT, CDR2 FYEKMQ (reference sequence). Trimming took 1 base from V and 0 from J, leaving 5 bases between them. CDR3: CASSLAGSTDTQYF. DNA for the CDR3: TGTGCCAGCAGCTTAGCGGGAAGCACAGATACGCAGTATTTT.

J is TRBJ2-5 and V is TRBV5-4, with TRBD2 matching 10 bases. Trimming took 3 bases from V and 5 from J; bases not matched to a gene: 7. The CDR3 runs 15 residues. Germline V CDR1 and CDR2: SGHNT, YYREEE (reference sequence). The CDR3 is CASSSGSGGVETQYF. As DNA, the CDR3 is TGTGCCAGCAGCTCGGGGAGCGGGGGGGTGGAGACCCAGTACTTC.

Comment on this clone: Different DNA sequences within this sample yield the same CDR3. The CDR3 sequence is CASSLQGNYGYTF. CDR3 DNA sequence: TGCGCCAGCAGCTTACAGGGGAACTATGGCTACACCTTC. This chain connects TRBV5-1 to TRBJ1-2; 7 bases agree with TRBD1. The J segment lost 2 bases and the V segment lost 2 bases, leaving 0 bases of the junction unmatched. In germline, CDR1 is SGHRS, CDR2 YFSETQ. This CDR3 contains 13 residues.

V usage is TRBV3-1 (or the pseudogene TRBV3-2) and J usage is TRBJ2-6; TRBD1 aligns across 8 bases. V gave up 1 base and J gave up 3 bases; unmatched junction bases: 8. The CDR3 spans 18 residues. Germline V gene data show CDR1 as LGHDT and CDR2 as YNNKEL (reference sequence). CDR3 in amino acids: CASSQGPTGANGANVLTF. CDR3 bases: TGTGCCAGCAGCCAAGGCCCGACAGGGGCGAATGGGGCCAACGTCCTGACTTTC.

The chain employs TRBV6-5 and TRBJ1-1; TRBD1 aligns across 7 bases. Trimming took 0 bases from V and 1 from J; bases not matched to a gene: 2. Looked up from germline, CDR1 is MNHEY and CDR2 is SVGAGI. The CDR3 has 15 amino acids. CDR3 sequence: CASSYSRTGNTEAFF. The CDR3 DNA is TGTGCCAGCAGTTACTCCCGGACAGGGAACACTGAAGCTTTCTTT.

This chain uses TRBV5-8 with TRBJ2-6, with D possibly TRBD1 on 5 matching bases. CDR3 length: 16 residues. V was pared by 2 bases and J by 4 bases, with 13 bases between. Germline V CDR1 and CDR2: SGHTS, YDEGEE. The CDR3 is CASSLGVLEGANVLTF. The CDR3 bases are TGTGCCAGCAGCTTAGGGGTTTTGGAGGGGGCCAACGTCCTGACTTTC.

This rearrangement joins TRBV6-1 to TRBJ1-2; the D is unclear. The V end lost 0 bases, the J end lost 4 bases, and 15 bases lay between the germline ends. Germline CDR1 MNHNS, CDR2 SASEGT. This CDR3 spans 16 amino acids. CDR3 nucleotide sequence: TGTGCCAGCAGTGAAGCCGTGGGAGTAAGTCCCTATGGCTACACCTTC. Its protein product is CASSEAVGVSPYGYTF.

This chain connects TRBV7-9 to TRBJ2-7; 9 positions agree with TRBD2. Germline CDR1 reads SEHNR; CDR2 reads FQNEAQ (reference sequence). The V segment lost 1 base and the J segment 2 bases; nucleotides outside the gene matches: 6. This CDR3 spans 16 amino acids. The CDR3 reads CASSLGGGRVAYEQYF. The DNA for the CDR3 is TGTGCCAGCAGCTTAGGAGGCGGGAGGGTCGCCTACGAGCAGTACTTC.

The chain joins TRBV19 to TRBJ2-1; the D gene is possibly TRBD2 (6 bases). From germline, CDR1 is LNHDA and CDR2 SQIVND (reference sequence). Trimming cost V 0 bases and J 8 bases, with 11 bases left between them. This CDR3 is built from 14 residues. The CDR3 loop reads CASSIEARDYEQFF. The CDR3 bases are TGTGCCAGTAGTATAGAGGCGCGGGACTATGAGCAGTTCTTC.

This chain connects TRBV20-1 to TRBJ1-1, with unresolved D. The CDR3 is made up of 11 amino acids. Trimming stripped 4 bases from V and 6 bases from J, with 9 bases between. Germline V gives CDR1 DFQATT, CDR2 SNEGSKA (reference sequence). CDR3 loop: CSAIQDSEAFF. The CDR3 DNA follows: TGCAGTGCTATTCAGGATTCTGAAGCTTTCTTT.